The 14 T cell receptor beta chains reported below all come from one sample, sequenced in a study of siplizumab effects on memory and regulatory T cells (dated by TCRdb to between 2018 and 2021). Preparation of the library involved the immunoSEQ multiplex PCR assay. The source is immuneACCESS, and TCRdb retained only in-frame sequences with V and J called. Part of the clones is not carried over; for the studies checked, unresolved V genes explain less than half of this, and the remainder is unexplained. The sample includes around 100,000 clones, with 75% to 95% observed a single time. 0.15% of the sample comes from the top ten. Material: CD4+ T cells sorted from blood. These TCRs come from a human donor in good health.

The rearrangement joins TRBV5-8 to TRBJ2-3, with D unclear. This CDR3 comprises 13 residues. The V gene's germline CDR1 is SGHTS and CDR2 YDEGEE. The V gene lost 5 bases and the J gene lost 0 bases, with 7 bases spanning the gap. CDR3 protein: CASRLRSTDTQYF. DNA of the CDR3: TGTGCCAGCAGGCTAAGAAGCACAGATACGCAGTATTTT.

The chain is built from TRBV6-4 and TRBJ1-4; tentatively, D is TRBD1 (5 bases). The germline gives CDR1 MRHNA, CDR2 SNTAGT. V lost 0 bases to trimming and J lost 8 bases, with 13 bases between them. This CDR3 is built from 15 residues. CDR3 DNA sequence: TGTGCCAGCAGTGACTCGGCAGCGGGGGGAGAAAAACTGTTTTTT. This encodes CASSDSAAGGEKLFF.

The chain has TRBV20-1 and TRBJ2-7; D uncertain. The ends were cut back, 0 bases at V and 8 bases at J, with 8 bases in the middle. The germline CDR1 and CDR2 sequences are DFQATT and SNEGSKA (reference sequence). The CDR3 has 11 amino acids. CDR3 loop: CSAREVGKQYF. CDR3 in DNA: TGCAGTGCTAGAGAGGTGGGGAAGCAGTACTTC.

J is TRBJ2-2 and V is TRBV6-5, with TRBD1 matching over 9 bases. V lost 7 bases to trimming and J lost 5 bases; unmatched junction nucleotides: 8. The CDR3 totals 15 residues. CDR1 is MNHEY, CDR2 SVGAGI, per germline. The CDR3 region has the DNA TGTGCCAGCATGGTACAGGGGGCGCAAACCGGGGAGCTGTTTTTT. It is translated as CASMVQGAQTGELFF.

The V and J genes are TRBV4-1 and TRBJ1-5; TRBD1 aligns across 7 bases. Germline values: CDR1 MGHRA, CDR2 YSYEKL. The V gene end was trimmed by 3 bases and the J gene end by 5 bases; junction bases not matched to a gene: 10. This CDR3 is built from 16 residues. The CDR3 DNA sequence: TGCGCCAGCAGCCACCTTTGGGGACAGCTGGATCAGCCCCAGCATTTT. Encoded protein: CASSHLWGQLDQPQHF.

The genes are TRBV9 and TRBJ2-7; D unresolved. This CDR3 is 13 amino acids long. Germline V gene lookup returns CDR1 SGDLS and CDR2 YYNGEE. Trimming took 3 bases from V and 3 from J, leaving 10 bases between them. The CDR3, as DNA: TGTGCCAGCAGCGCCCGGACCGACTACGAGCAGTACTTC. Translating gives CASSARTDYEQYF.

This chain links TRBV11-1 with TRBJ1-1; a weak D match, TRBD1 (5 bases). Germline values: CDR1 SGHAT, CDR2 FQDESV (reference sequence). This CDR3 region has 15 residues. V lost 5 bases and J 5 bases, leaving 18 bases between the germline ends. Here the CDR3 reads CASSPRGGERTEAFF. DNA of the CDR3: TGTGCCAGCAGCCCAAGAGGAGGGGAAAGGACTGAAGCTTTCTTT.

The rearrangement uses TRBV2 and TRBJ1-6; tentatively, D is TRBD1 (5 bases). This CDR3 region has 18 residues. V was pared by 4 bases and J by 0 bases, with 16 bases between. Germline CDR1 is SNHLY and CDR2 is FYNNEI. The DNA for the CDR3 is TGTGCCAGCAGTGTCGCAGGGTCCCCAAGCTCCTATAATTCACCCCTCCACTTT. Translated, it gives CASSVAGSPSSYNSPLHF. The complete variable domain, with remaining parts taken from reference TRBV2 and TRBJ1-6, reads EPEVTQTPSHQVTQMGQEVILRCVPISNHLYFYWYRQILGQKVEFLVSFYNNEISEKSEIFDDQFSVERPDGSNFTLKIRSTKLEDSAMYFCASSVAGSPSSYNSPLHFGNGTRLTVT.

This chain uses TRBV14 with TRBJ1-1; D is uncertain. CDR3 length: 11 residues. Trimming left V 3 bases short and J 11 bases short, with 10 bases between. Germline V gene sequence: CDR1 SGHDN, CDR2 FVKESK. The CDR3 nucleotides read TGTGCCAGCAGCCATGGATTAGGGGCTTTCTTT. This encodes CASSHGLGAFF.

The chain employs TRBV4-3 and TRBJ2-7; 9 bases are shared with TRBD1. V shed 1 base, J shed 5 bases, and the junction held 6 bases outside the gene matches. The CDR3 extends over 15 amino acids. Germline CDR1 reads LGHNA; CDR2 reads YSLEER. The DNA of the CDR3 is TGCGCCAGCAGCCAAGGGGACAGGGCGTCCCACGAGCAGTACTTC. This sequence encodes CASSQGDRASHEQYF.

The V call is TRBV28, the J call TRBJ2-1; TRBD1 matches at 7 bases. There are 12 residues in the CDR3. The V gene end was trimmed by 5 bases and the J gene end by 9 bases; junction bases not matched to a gene: 4. Germline assignment: CDR1 MDHEN and CDR2 SYDVKM. CDR3 DNA sequence: TGTGCCAGCAGTCGCCGGGACAGTGAGCAGTTCTTC. Translation gives CASSRRDSEQFF.

The chain is built from TRBV9 and TRBJ2-3; 7 nucleotides match TRBD1. V lost 3 bases, J lost 6 bases, and 4 bases stayed unmatched. Germline values: CDR1 SGDLS, CDR2 YYNGEE. The length of the CDR3 is 13 residues. DNA for the CDR3: TGTGCCAGCAGCGGACAGGGTAGGGATACGCAGTATTTT. It encodes CASSGQGRDTQYF.

The rearrangement joins TRBV7-2 to TRBJ1-1, with TRBD1 identical over 7 bases. The CDR3 contains 15 residues. From germline, CDR1 is SGHTA and CDR2 FQGNSA. V trimming: 1 base; J trimming: 8 bases; junction bases outside the gene matches: 10. CDR3 sequence reads: CASSLGLGTAYEAFF. Here the CDR3 DNA reads TGTGCCAGCAGCTTAGGCCTCGGGACAGCCTACGAAGCTTTCTTT.

This clone was picked up one time. The chain uses TRBV9 and TRBJ2-1, with 8 bases matching TRBD2. The CDR3 runs to 16 residues. V dropped 0 bases and J dropped 3; count of bases not matched to a gene: 5. CDR1 and CDR2 (germline): SGDLS, YYNGEE. Here the CDR3 DNA reads TGTGCCAGCAGCGTAGATAGCGGGGCACACTACAATGAGCAGTTCTTC. Residues: CASSVDSGAHYNEQFF.